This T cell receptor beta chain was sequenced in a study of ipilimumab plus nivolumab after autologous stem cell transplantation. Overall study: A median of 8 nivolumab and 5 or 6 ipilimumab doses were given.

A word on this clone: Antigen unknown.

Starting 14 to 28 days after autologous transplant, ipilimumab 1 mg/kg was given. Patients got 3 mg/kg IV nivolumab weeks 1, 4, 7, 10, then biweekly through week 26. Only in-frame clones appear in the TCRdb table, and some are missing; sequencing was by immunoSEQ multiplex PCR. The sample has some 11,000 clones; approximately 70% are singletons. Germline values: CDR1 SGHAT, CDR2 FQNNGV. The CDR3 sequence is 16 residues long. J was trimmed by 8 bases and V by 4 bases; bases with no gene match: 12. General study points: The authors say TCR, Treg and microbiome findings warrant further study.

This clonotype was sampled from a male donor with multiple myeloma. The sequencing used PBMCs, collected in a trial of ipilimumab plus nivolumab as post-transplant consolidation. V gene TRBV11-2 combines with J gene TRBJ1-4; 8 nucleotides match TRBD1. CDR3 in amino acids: CASSSGGQGRGEKLFF. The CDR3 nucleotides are TGTGCCAGCAGCTCGGGTGGACAGGGTAGGGGCGAAAAACTGTTTTTT. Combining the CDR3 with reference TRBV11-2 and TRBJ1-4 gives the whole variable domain EAGVAQSPRYKIIEKRQSVAFWCNPISGHATLYWYQQILGQGPKLLIQFQNNGVVDDSQLPKDRFSAERLKGVDSTLKIQPAKLEDSAVYLCASSSGGQGRGEKLFFGSGTQLSVL.